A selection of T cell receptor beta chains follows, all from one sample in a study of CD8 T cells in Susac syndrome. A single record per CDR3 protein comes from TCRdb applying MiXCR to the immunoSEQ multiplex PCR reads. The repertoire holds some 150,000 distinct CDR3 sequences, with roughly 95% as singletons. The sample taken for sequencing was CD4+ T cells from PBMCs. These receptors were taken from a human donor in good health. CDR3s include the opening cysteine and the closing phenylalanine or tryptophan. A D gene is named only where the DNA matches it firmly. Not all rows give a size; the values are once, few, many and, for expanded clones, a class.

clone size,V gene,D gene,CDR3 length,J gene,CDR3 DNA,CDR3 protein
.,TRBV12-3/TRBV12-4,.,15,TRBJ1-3,TGTGCCAGCAGCAGCCAGGCATTGAAGGGAAACACCATATATTTT,CASSSQALKGNTIYF
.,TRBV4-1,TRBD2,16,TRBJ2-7,TGCGCCAGCAGCCCCTTAGGTAGCGGGACAACCCACGAGCAGTACTTC,CASSPLGSGTTHEQYF
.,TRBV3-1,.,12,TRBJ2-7,TGTGCCAGCAGCGTGGGTGGGAGAGAGCAGTACTTC,CASSVGGREQYF
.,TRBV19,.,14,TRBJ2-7,TGTGCCAGTAGTATAGTTGCGGGCCCCTACGAGCAGTACTTC,CASSIVAGPYEQYF
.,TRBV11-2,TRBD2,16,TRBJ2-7,TGTGCCAGCAGCTCGGGACTAGCGGGAGGTGCCTACGAGCAGTACTTC,CASSSGLAGGAYEQYF
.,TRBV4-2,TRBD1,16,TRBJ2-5,TGTGCCAGCAGCCAAGATAAGGGGACAGCGCAAGAGACCCAGTACTTC,CASSQDKGTAQETQYF
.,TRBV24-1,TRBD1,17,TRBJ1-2,TGTGCCACCAGTGATTCCACCCGAGCCCCGACAGGGAATGGCTACACCTTC,CATSDSTRAPTGNGYTF
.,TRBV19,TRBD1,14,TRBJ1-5,TGTGCCAGTAGATACCAGGGGGCGGGACAGCCCCAGCATTTT,CASRYQGAGQPQHF
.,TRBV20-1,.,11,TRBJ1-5,TGCAGTGCTAGATCCAATCAGCCCCAGCATTTT,CSARSNQPQHF
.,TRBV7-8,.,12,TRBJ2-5,TGTGCCAGCAGTCTGGTCTTGGGGACCCAGTACTTC,CASSLVLGTQYF
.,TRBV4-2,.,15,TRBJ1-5,TGTGCCAGCAGCCAGGCGGGAGGTTACAATCAGCCCCAGCATTTT,CASSQAGGYNQPQHF
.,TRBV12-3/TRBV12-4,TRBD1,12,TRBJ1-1,TGTGCCAGCAGTCCATACAGGGGCAAAGCTTTCTTT,CASSPYRGKAFF
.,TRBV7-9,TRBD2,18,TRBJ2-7,TGTGCCAGCAGCCCCCCTAGCGGGAGGGCCTACCCCTCCTACGAGCAGTACTTC,CASSPPSGRAYPSYEQYF
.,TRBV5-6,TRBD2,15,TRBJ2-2,TGTGCCAGCAGCTTGGGAGCGGGAGTGGCCGGGGAGCTGTTTTTT,CASSLGAGVAGELFF
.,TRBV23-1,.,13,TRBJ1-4,TGCGCCAGCAAGCAGGGTGAGGTTGAAAAACTGTTTTTT,CASKQGEVEKLFF
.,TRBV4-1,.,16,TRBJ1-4,TGCGCCAGCAGCCAAAGCACAGGGCCGCGTAATGAAAAACTGTTTTTT,CASSQSTGPRNEKLFF
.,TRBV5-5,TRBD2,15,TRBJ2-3,TGTGCCAGCAGCTTAGCGGGAGGCGGAACAGATACGCAGTATTTT,CASSLAGGGTDTQYF
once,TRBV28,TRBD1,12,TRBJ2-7,TGTGCCAGCAACGCCGGGACAGATATTCAGTACTTC,CASNAGTDIQYF
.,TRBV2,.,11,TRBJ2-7,TGTGCCAGCGACAGAGTTGTCGAGCAGTACTTC,CASDRVVEQYF
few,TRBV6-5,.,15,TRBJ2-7,TGTGCCAGCAGCCCTACTTCGACTGCCTCCTACGAGCAGTACTTC,CASSPTSTASYEQYF
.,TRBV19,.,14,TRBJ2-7,TGTGCCAGTAGTAGGCCGGGTAGTATCTACGAGCAGTACTTC,CASSRPGSIYEQYF
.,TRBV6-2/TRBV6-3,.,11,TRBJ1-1,TGTGCCAGCAGTTTCTTTACTGAAGCTTTCTTT,CASSFFTEAFF
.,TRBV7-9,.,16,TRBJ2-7,TGTGCCAGCAGCTTAGGGGGAGTACAGAGCTCCTACGAGCAGTACTTC,CASSLGGVQSSYEQYF
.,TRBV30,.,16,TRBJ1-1,TGTGCCTGGAGTGTACCATGGTTCGGCGATGGGACTGAAGCTTTCTTT,CAWSVPWFGDGTEAFF
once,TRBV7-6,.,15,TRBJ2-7,TGTGCCAGCAGCTTAGCCGCAGGACCTTCCTACGAGCAGTACTTC,CASSLAAGPSYEQYF
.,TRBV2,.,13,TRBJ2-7,TGTGCCAGCATTCAGTCCAGGGGCCACGAGCAGTACTTC,CASIQSRGHEQYF
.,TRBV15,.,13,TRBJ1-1,TGTGCCACCAGCAGAGACGTGAACACTGAAGCTTTCTTT,CATSRDVNTEAFF
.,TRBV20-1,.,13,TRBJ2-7,TGCAGTGCTAGAGTTGAGCACTCCTACGAGCAGTACTTC,CSARVEHSYEQYF
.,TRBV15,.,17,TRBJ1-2,TGTGCCACCAGCAGATTTGGGGGCAGGGGCCCTAACTATGGCTACACCTTC,CATSRFGGRGPNYGYTF
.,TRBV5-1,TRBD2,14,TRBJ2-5,TGCGCCAGCAGACCGACTAGCGGGATTGAGACCCAGTACTTC,CASRPTSGIETQYF
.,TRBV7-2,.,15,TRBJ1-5,TGTGCCAGCAGCCCCCCCGGACTAGAGGGGCAGCCCCAGCATTTT,CASSPPGLEGQPQHF
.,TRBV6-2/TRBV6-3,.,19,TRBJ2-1,TGTGCCAGCAGTTACTTCCTTGGCGGAGGCCCTAAACACTACAATGAGCAGTTCTTC,CASSYFLGGGPKHYNEQFF
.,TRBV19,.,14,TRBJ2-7,TGTGCCAGTAGTATCACGTCGGCAGTCGACGAGCAGTACTTC,CASSITSAVDEQYF
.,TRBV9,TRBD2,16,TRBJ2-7,TGTGCCAGCAGCCAGGGGGCTAGCGGGAGGGTTAGCGAGCAGTACTTC,CASSQGASGRVSEQYF
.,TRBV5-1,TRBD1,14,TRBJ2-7,TGCGCCAGCAGCTTGGGCTCAGGGGGATACGAGCAGTACTTC,CASSLGSGGYEQYF
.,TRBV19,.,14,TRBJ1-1,TGTGCCAGTAGTGACCAACAGGGTTGGACTGAAGCTTTCTTT,CASSDQQGWTEAFF
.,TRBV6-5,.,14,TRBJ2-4,TGTGCCAGCAGTTACTCCTCAGGGGTTGGCATTCAGTACTTC,CASSYSSGVGIQYF
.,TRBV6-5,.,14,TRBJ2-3,TGTGCCAGCATCGACACGGGGTCCACAGATACGCAGTATTTT,CASIDTGSTDTQYF
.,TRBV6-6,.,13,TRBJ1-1,TGTGCCAGCAGTTACTCGGACTGGAGGGAAGCTTTCTTT,CASSYSDWREAFF
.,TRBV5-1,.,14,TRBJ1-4,TGCGCCAGCAGCCGAGGACAGACTAATGAAAAACTGTTTTTT,CASSRGQTNEKLFF
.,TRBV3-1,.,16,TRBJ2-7,TGTGCCAGCAGCCAAGAACGGGTGGGAATCTCCTACGAGCAGTACTTC,CASSQERVGISYEQYF
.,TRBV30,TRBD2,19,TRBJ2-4,TGTGCCTGGAAAGCGGGAGGGCGTAGGTTCTGGGGGGCCAAAAACATTCAGTACTTC,CAWKAGGRRFWGAKNIQYF
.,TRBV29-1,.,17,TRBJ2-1,TGCAGCGTTGAAGATGAAGAGGCGGGCGGGACTCACAATGAGCAGTTCTTC,CSVEDEEAGGTHNEQFF
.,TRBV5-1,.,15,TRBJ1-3,TGCGCCAGCAGCTTGCATAGGGACTCTGGAAACACCATATATTTT,CASSLHRDSGNTIYF
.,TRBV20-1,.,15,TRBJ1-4,TGCAGTGCTAGAGATAGGAGGGGCCGGGATGAAAAACTGTTTTTT,CSARDRRGRDEKLFF
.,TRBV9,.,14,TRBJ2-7,TGTGCCAGCAGCGCGGAGTTAGGGGGGAGTGTGCAGTACTTC,CASSAELGGSVQYF
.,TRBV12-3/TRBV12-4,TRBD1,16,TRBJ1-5,TGTGCCAGCAGTCCCCGGACAGGGAGGAGCAATCAGCCCCAGCATTTT,CASSPRTGRSNQPQHF
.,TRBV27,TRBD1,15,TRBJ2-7,TGTGCCAGCAGTTTATCGGACAGGGGGTTCGACGAGCAGTACTTC,CASSLSDRGFDEQYF
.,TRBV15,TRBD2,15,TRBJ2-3,TGTGCCACCGGACTACTAGCGGGCAGCACAGATACGCAGTATTTT,CATGLLAGSTDTQYF
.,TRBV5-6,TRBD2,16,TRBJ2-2,TGTGCCAGCAGCGAAGGACTAGCGGGAGATACCGGGGAGCTGTTTTTT,CASSEGLAGDTGELFF
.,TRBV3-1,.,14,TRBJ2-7,TGTGCCAGCAGCCAATACGGGAGAAGTGGCGAGCAGTACTTC,CASSQYGRSGEQYF